This is a list of T cell receptor beta chains from one sample in a study of response to subunit inactivated influenza vaccine. Using its own MiXCR run on the RT-PCR reads, TCRdb lists one record per CDR3 protein. The sample holds 500,000 to 600,000 distinct CDR3 sequences, about an eighth seen once. The sequences come from PBMCs from blood, collected about 40 days after vaccination. The receptors stem from a man aged 45-60 years who received an inactivated influenza vaccine. Each CDR3 is given with its conserved first and last residue.

v_gene	j_gene	CDR3aa
TRBV20-1	TRBJ2-5	CSARGSRLAARETQYF
TRBV28	TRBJ2-5	CASGRNQETQYF
TRBV7-2	TRBJ2-1	CASSRGQFYNEQFF
TRBV6-2/TRBV6-3	TRBJ2-5	CASASAEETQYF
TRBV28	TRBJ2-7	CASSLFGTAYEQYF
TRBV3-1	TRBJ2-7	CASSQVRDRAYEQYF
TRBV6-6	TRBJ1-1	CASTNPGLFEAFF
TRBV12-3/TRBV12-4	TRBJ2-3	CASRDSTDTQYF
TRBV12-3/TRBV12-4	TRBJ2-6	CASSFRGGANVLTF
TRBV10-3	TRBJ2-7	CAISESRQGGSYEQYF
TRBV11-2	TRBJ2-1	CASSSPFRQRPEQFF
TRBV10-3	TRBJ2-7	CAISGPGQGSYEQYF
TRBV9	TRBJ2-3	CASSGSREPNRRFGPLPSTDTQYF
TRBV12-3/TRBV12-4	TRBJ2-7	CASSLADRVVGEQYF
TRBV6-1	TRBJ2-7	CASRGVQYEQYF
TRBV6-5	TRBJ2-7	CASSYSGGRLDEQYF
TRBV20-1	TRBJ2-2	CSARGDRAAGELFF
TRBV20-1	TRBJ2-1	CSARVRLVFGLYNEQFF
TRBV24-1	TRBJ2-1	CATSDFHRGNEQFF
TRBV4-1	TRBJ1-2	CASSPPSQIPYGYTF
TRBV11-2	TRBJ2-7	CASSLGGQGGYF
TRBV7-2	TRBJ2-2	CASSLYGTPGELFF
TRBV12-3/TRBV12-4	TRBJ2-3	CASSSRRGRVTDTQYF
TRBV12-3/TRBV12-4	TRBJ2-2	CASSHLGGELFF
TRBV7-2	TRBJ2-3	CASILGPHSFPYTDTQYF
TRBV28	TRBJ1-4	CASSPGQGGIEKLFF
TRBV7-3	TRBJ2-1	CASSLGSSAANEQFF
TRBV20-1	TRBJ2-1	CSARDSASGDNEQFF
TRBV6-5	TRBJ1-5	CASSYSAGRYGQPQHF
TRBV20-1	TRBJ1-6	CSARGRRTNSNSPLHF
TRBV28	TRBJ2-1	CASSLSQRLLAGYNEQFF
TRBV12-3/TRBV12-4	TRBJ2-3	CASSFGAQYF
TRBV30	TRBJ1-2	CAWSVAGFYGYTF
TRBV28	TRBJ1-6	CASRPYRGLHSPLHF
TRBV6-1	TRBJ2-1	CASSPEWNEQFF
TRBV14	TRBJ2-7	CASSPWGGPYEQYF
TRBV7-6	TRBJ2-1	CASSSVTDGDNEQFF
TRBV7-2	TRBJ1-2	CASSLDGRNYGYTF
TRBV12-3/TRBV12-4	TRBJ1-5	CASSPRTGGPQPQHF
TRBV20-1	TRBJ2-1	CSARKRTSSYNEQFF
TRBV7-2	TRBJ2-7	CASREFPYEQYF
TRBV10-3	TRBJ2-2	CAISESLGELFF
TRBV2	TRBJ2-7	CASSRQGLNEQYF
TRBV4-2	TRBJ2-7	CASSHGGQGPYEQYF
TRBV20-1	TRBJ2-5	CSARDLGGLETQYF
TRBV7-2	TRBJ2-7	CASSFPGANEQYF
TRBV7-9	TRBJ1-2	CASSLDPYQGGYGYTF
TRBV18	TRBJ2-1	CASSPDRGLHNEQFF
TRBV7-9	TRBJ1-1	CASSLAVRTRTPEAFF
TRBV7-2	TRBJ1-4	CASSQAREIGEKLFF
TRBV6-1	TRBJ2-1	CASSDFQGGEQFF
TRBV28	TRBJ2-7	CASRGTGSEQYF